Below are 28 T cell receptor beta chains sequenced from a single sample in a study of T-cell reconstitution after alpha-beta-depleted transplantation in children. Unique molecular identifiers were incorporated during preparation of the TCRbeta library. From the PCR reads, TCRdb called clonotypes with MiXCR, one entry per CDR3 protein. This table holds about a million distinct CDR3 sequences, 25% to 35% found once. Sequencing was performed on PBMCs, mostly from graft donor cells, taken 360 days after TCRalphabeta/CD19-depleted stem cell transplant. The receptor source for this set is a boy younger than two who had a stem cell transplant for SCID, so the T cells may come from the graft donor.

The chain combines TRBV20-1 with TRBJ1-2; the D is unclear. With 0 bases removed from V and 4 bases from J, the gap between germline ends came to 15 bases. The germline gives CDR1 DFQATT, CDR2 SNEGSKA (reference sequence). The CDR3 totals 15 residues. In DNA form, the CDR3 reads TGCAGTGCTAGAGATGGGTGGAACTGGGGCTATGGCTACACCTTC. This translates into CSARDGWNWGYGYTF.

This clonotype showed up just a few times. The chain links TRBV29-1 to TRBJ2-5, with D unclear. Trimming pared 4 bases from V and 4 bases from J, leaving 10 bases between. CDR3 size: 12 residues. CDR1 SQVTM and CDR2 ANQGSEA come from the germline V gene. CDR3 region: CSVASRPETQYF. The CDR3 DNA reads TGCAGCGTTGCTTCACGACCAGAGACCCAGTACTTC.

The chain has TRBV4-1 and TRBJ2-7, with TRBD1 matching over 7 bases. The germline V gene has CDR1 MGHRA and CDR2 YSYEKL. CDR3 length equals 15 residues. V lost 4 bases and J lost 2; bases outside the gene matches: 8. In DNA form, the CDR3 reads TGCGCCAGCAGCCCCTTAGGGGGCAGAGCCTACGAGCAGTACTTC. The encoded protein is CASSPLGGRAYEQYF.

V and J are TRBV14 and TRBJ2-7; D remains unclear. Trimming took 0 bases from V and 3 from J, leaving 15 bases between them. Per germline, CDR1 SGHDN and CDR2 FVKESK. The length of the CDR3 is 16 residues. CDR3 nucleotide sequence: TGTGCCAGCAGCCAAGATCAAGGCAGATTCGTCTACGAGCAGTACTTC. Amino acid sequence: CASSQDQGRFVYEQYF. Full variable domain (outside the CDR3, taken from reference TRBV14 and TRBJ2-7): EAGVTQFPSHSVIEKGQTVTLRCDPISGHDNLYWYRRVMGKEIKFLLHFVKESKQDESGMPNNRFLAERTGGTYSTLKVQPAELEDSGVYFCASSQDQGRFVYEQYFGPGTRLTVT.

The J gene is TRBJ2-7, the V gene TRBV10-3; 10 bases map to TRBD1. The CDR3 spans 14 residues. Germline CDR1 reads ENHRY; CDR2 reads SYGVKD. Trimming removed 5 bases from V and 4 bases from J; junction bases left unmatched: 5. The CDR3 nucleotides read TGTGCCATCAGTACCGGACAGGGGGGGTACGAGCAGTACTTC. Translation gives CAISTGQGGYEQYF.

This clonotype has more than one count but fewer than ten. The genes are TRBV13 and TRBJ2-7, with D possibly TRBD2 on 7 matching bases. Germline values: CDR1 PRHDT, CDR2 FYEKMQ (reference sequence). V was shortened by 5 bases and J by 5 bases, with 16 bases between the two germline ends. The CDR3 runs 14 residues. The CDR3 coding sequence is TGTGCCAGCAGCCCCACAGTGGGGGGGCACGAGCAGTACTTC. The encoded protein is CASSPTVGGHEQYF.

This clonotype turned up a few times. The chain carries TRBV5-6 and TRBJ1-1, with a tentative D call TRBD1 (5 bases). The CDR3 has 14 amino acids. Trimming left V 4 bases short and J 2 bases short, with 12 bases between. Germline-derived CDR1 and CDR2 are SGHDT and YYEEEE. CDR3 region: CASSLDTLNTEAFF. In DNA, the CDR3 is TGTGCCAGCAGCCTGGACACTCTAAACACTGAAGCTTTCTTT.

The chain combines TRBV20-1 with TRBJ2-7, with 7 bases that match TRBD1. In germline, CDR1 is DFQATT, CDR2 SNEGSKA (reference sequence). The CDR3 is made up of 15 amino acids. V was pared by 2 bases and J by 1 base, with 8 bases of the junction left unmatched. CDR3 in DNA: TGCAGTGCTAGAAGATGGGAACAGGGGTCCTACGAGCAGTACTTC. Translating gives CSARRWEQGSYEQYF.

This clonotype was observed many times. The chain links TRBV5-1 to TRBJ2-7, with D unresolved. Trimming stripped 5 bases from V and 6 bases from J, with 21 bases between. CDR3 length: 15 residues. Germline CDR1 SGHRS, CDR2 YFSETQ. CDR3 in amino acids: CASSNTIMIGGEQYF. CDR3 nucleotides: TGCGCCAGCAGTAATACGATAATGATCGGTGGCGAGCAGTACTTC.

The DNA for the CDR3 is TGCGCCAGCAGCCAAGATCTGGGCAGGGGGCCCTACAATGAGCAGTTCTTC. Translated: CASSQDLGRGPYNEQFF. The chain carries TRBV4-1 and TRBJ2-1; 8 bases align to TRBD1. The CDR3 spans 17 residues. Trimming removed 0 bases from V and 2 bases from J; junction bases left unmatched: 6. CDR1 is MGHRA and CDR2 is YSYEKL in the germline V gene.

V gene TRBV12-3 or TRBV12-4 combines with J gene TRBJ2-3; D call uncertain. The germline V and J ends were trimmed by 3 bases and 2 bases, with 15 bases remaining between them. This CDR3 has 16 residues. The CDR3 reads CASSFGPGPHTDTQYF. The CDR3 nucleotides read TGTGCCAGCAGTTTCGGCCCGGGTCCACACACAGATACGCAGTATTTT.

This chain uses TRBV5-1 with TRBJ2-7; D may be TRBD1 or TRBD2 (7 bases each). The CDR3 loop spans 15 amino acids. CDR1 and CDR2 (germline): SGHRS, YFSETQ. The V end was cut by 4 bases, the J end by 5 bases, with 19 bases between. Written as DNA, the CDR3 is TGCGCCAGCAGCCCCATTACGACAGGGAGGGACGAGCAGTACTTC. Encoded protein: CASSPITTGRDEQYF. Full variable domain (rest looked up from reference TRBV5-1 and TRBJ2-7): KAGVTQTPRYLIKTRGQQVTLSCSPISGHRSVSWYQQTPGQGLQFLFEYFSETQRNKGNFPGRFSGRQFSNSRSEMNVSTLELGDSALYLCASSPITTGRDEQYFGPGTRLTVT.

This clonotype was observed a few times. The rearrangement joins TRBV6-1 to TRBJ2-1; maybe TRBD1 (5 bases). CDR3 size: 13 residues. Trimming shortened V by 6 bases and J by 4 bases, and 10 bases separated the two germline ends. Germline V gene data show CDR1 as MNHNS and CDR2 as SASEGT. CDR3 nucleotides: TGTGCCAGCAGATTCGCAGGGTACAATGAGCAGTTCTTC. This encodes CASRFAGYNEQFF.

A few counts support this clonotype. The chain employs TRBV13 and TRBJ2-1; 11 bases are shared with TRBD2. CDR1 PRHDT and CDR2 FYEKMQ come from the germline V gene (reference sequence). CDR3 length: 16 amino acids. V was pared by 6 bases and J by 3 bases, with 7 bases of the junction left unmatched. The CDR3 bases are TGTGCCAGCAGACTAGCGGGGGAAGCCTTCTACAATGAGCAGTTCTTC. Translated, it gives CASRLAGEAFYNEQFF. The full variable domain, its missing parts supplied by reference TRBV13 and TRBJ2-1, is AAGVIQSPRHLIKEKRETATLKCYPIPRHDTVYWYQQGPGQDPQFLISFYEKMQSDKGSIPDRFSAQQFSDYHSELNMSSLELGDSALYFCASRLAGEAFYNEQFFGPGTRLTVL.

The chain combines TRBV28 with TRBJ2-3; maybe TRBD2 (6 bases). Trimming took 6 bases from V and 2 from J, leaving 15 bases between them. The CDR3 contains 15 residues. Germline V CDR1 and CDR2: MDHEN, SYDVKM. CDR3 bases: TGTGCCAGCAGCTTCCCGGGGGAGTACACAGATACGCAGTATTTT. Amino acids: CASSFPGEYTDTQYF.

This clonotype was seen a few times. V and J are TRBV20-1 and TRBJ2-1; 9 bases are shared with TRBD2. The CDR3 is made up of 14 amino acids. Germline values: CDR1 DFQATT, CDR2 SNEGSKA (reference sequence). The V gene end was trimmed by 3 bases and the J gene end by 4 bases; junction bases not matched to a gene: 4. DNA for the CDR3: TGCAGTGCTAGGCTAGCGGGGACTTACAATGAGCAGTTCTTC. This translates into CSARLAGTYNEQFF.

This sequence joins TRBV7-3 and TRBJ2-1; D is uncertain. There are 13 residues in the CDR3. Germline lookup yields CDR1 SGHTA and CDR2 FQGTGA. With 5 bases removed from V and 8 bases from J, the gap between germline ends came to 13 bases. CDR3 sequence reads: CASSPYPDDEQFF. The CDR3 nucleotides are TGTGCCAGCAGCCCCTACCCGGACGATGAGCAGTTCTTC.

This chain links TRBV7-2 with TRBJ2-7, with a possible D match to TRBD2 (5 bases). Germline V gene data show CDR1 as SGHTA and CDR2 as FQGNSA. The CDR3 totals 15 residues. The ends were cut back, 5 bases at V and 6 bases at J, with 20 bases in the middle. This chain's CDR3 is CASSRLGVLVSEQYF. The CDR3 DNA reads TGTGCCAGCAGCCGGCTCGGGGTCCTAGTGAGCGAGCAGTACTTC.

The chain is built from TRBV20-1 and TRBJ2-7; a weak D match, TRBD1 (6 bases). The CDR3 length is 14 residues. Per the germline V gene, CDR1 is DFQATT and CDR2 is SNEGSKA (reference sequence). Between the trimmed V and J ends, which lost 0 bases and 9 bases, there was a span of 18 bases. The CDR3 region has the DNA TGCAGTGCTAGAGATCTTCACAGGGTAGAGGTGCAGTACTTC. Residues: CSARDLHRVEVQYF.

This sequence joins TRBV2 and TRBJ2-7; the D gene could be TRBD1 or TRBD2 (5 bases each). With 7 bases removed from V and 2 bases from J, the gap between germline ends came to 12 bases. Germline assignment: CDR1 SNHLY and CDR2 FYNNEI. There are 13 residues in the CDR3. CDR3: CASMRGGPYEQYF. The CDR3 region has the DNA TGTGCCAGCATGAGGGGCGGACCCTACGAGCAGTACTTC.

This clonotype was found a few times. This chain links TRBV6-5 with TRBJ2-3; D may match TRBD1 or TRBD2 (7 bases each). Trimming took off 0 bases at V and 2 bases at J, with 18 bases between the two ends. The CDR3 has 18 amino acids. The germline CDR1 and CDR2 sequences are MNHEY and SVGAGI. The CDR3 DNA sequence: TGTGCCAGCAGTTACTCGTCCCAGGGGGGGTGGAACACAGATACGCAGTATTTT. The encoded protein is CASSYSSQGGWNTDTQYF.

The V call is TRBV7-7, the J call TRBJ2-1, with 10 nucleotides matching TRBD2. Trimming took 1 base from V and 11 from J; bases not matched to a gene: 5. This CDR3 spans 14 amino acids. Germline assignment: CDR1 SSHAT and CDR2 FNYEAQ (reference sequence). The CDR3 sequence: CASSLELAGAQQFF. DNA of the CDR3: TGTGCCAGCAGCTTAGAGCTAGCGGGGGCCCAGCAGTTCTTC.

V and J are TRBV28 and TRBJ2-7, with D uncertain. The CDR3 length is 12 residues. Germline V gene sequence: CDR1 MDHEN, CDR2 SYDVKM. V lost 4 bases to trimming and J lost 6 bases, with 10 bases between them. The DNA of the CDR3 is TGTGCCAGCAGTTGGGGTCGAGCCGAGCAGTACTTC. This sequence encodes CASSWGRAEQYF.

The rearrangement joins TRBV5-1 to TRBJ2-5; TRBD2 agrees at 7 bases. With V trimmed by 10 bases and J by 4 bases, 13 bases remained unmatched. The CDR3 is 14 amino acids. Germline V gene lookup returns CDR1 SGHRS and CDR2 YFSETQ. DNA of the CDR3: TGCGCCTCCTATATTGGCAGGGAGGGAGAGACCCAGTACTTC. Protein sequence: CASYIGREGETQYF. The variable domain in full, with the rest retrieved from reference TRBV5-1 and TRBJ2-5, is KAGVTQTPRYLIKTRGQQVTLSCSPISGHRSVSWYQQTPGQGLQFLFEYFSETQRNKGNFPGRFSGRQFSNSRSEMNVSTLELGDSALYLCASYIGREGETQYFGPGTRLLVL.

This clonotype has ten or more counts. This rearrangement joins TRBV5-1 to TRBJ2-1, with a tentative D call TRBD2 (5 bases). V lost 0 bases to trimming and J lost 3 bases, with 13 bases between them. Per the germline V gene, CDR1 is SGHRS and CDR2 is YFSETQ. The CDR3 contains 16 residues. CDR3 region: CASSLVAGFSYNEQFF. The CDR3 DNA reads TGCGCCAGCAGCTTGGTCGCGGGCTTCAGCTACAATGAGCAGTTCTTC. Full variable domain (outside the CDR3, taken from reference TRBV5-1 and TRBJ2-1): KAGVTQTPRYLIKTRGQQVTLSCSPISGHRSVSWYQQTPGQGLQFLFEYFSETQRNKGNFPGRFSGRQFSNSRSEMNVSTLELGDSALYLCASSLVAGFSYNEQFFGPGTRLTVL.

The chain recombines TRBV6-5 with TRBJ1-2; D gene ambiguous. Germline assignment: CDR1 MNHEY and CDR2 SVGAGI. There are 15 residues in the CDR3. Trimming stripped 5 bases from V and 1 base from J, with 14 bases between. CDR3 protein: CASSPRVGVNYGYTF. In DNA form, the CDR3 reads TGTGCCAGCAGTCCCCGCGTCGGGGTTAACTATGGCTACACCTTC.

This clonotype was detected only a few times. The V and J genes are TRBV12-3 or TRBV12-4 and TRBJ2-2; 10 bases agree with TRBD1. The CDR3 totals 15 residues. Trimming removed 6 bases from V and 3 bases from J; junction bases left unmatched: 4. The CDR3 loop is CASRAGTGDTGELFF. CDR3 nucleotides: TGTGCCAGCAGGGCCGGGACAGGGGACACCGGGGAGCTGTTTTTT.

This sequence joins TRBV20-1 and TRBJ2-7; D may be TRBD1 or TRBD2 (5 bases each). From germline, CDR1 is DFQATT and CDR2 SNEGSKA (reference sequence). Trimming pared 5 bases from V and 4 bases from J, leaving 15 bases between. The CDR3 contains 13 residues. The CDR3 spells CSAAGTLTYEQYF. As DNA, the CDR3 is TGCAGTGCTGCCGGGACCCTGACGTACGAGCAGTACTTC.